The 9 T cell receptor beta chains reported below all come from one sample, sequenced in a study of CXCR3-negative and CXCR3-positive naive CD8 T cells. Study outcomes and limitations: Against CXCR3-negative naive cells, CXCR3-positive naive cells showed more hydrophobic TRB CDR3s.

UMI labels and 5' RACE were used to prepare the TRB cDNA libraries. Using the 5' RACE reads, TCRdb records one entry per CDR3 protein without DNA. The sample has 150,000 or so distinct CDR3 sequences. For these receptors, no antigen is known. The sample was naive CXCR3+ CD8+ T cells from blood. As to subset: CD45RO-CCR7+CD27+CD95- naive CD8+ T cells expressing CXCR3 (TNR3+). The receptors derive from a human donor in good health. Some clones in this sample may be carry-over from other donors' samples.

The chain is built from TRBV23-1 and TRBJ2-7; the D gene TCRdb calls, TRBD2, cannot be checked with no DNA. TRBV23-1 is marked as an open reading frame, function uncertain. CDR3 length: 16 residues. The CDR3 region is CASSQFPWREANEQYF.

V gene TRBV28 combines with J gene TRBJ2-1. This CDR3 spans 16 amino acids. Germline loops: CDR1 MDHEN, CDR2 SYDVKM. The CDR3 sequence: CASSSDSNRIYNEQFF.

The chain uses TRBV27 and TRBJ2-1; TCRdb picks TRBD1, but there is no DNA to check that call. Germline V gives CDR1 MNHEY, CDR2 SMNVEV (reference sequence). The CDR3 has 15 residues. CDR3 residues: CATIPPRISYNEPFF.

The rearrangement links TRBV29-1 to TRBJ2-1; TCRdb selects TRBD2, and the lack of DNA leaves this call unchecked. Germline CDR1 SQVTM, CDR2 ANQGSEA. This CDR3 spans 18 amino acids. Here the CDR3 reads CSVDGTSGAQSPHNEQFF.

This sequence joins TRBV6-6 and TRBJ2-1; the D gene TCRdb calls, TRBD2, cannot be checked with no DNA. The CDR3 has 15 amino acids. Germline values: CDR1 MNHNY, CDR2 SVGAGI (reference sequence). The chain's CDR3 is CASRIAGGPGNEQFF.

This rearrangement joins TRBV6-4 to TRBJ2-1. Germline CDR1 reads MRHNA; CDR2 reads SNTAGT. The CDR3 loop spans 17 amino acids. The CDR3 region is CASSDFLSRLLYNEQFF.

The chain is built from TRBV29-1 and TRBJ2-3; TCRdb gives TRBD1 as the D gene, but with no DNA this cannot be confirmed. This CDR3 spans 12 amino acids. Germline lookup yields CDR1 SQVTM and CDR2 ANQGSEA. The CDR3: CSVGDRTDTQYF.

The CDR3 sequence: CASSLGGPMGEQYF. This rearrangement joins TRBV7-2 to TRBJ2-7. Germline V CDR1 and CDR2: SGHTA, FQGNSA. This CDR3 is built from 14 residues. The variable domain in full, with the rest retrieved from reference TRBV7-2 and TRBJ2-7, is GAGVSQSPSNKVTEKGKDVELRCDPISGHTALYWYRQSLGQGLEFLIYFQGNSAPDKSGLPSDRFSAERTGGSVSTLTIQRTQQEDSAVYLCASSLGGPMGEQYFGPGTRLTVT.

The chain combines TRBV4-2 with TRBJ1-6; TCRdb picks TRBD1, but there is no DNA to check that call. The V gene's germline CDR1 is LGHNA and CDR2 YNFKEQ. The CDR3 runs to 16 residues. Here the CDR3 reads CASSPEYDRVASPLHF.